One and the same sample provided the 16 T cell receptor beta chains below, sequenced in a study of cytomegalovirus exposure and HLA in healthy donors. The data were produced by immunoSEQ multiplex PCR, yet TCRdb's version contains in-frame clones alone and is incomplete. This table has hundreds of thousands of clones, more than 75% appearing once. Sequences were obtained from PBMCs. These receptors originate from a woman under 30 in good health and CMV-seropositive.

This chain joins TRBV4-1 and TRBJ2-1, with 8 bases matching TRBD1. The V segment lost 3 bases and the J segment 5 bases; nucleotides outside the gene matches: 12. This CDR3 has 17 residues. Germline V CDR1 and CDR2: MGHRA, YSYEKL. In nucleotides, the CDR3 is TGCGCCAGCAGCCACCCACGTGGACAGGGCGCGGACAATGAGCAGTTCTTC. Its translation: CASSHPRGQGADNEQFF.

A few counts support this clone. The chain is built from TRBV11-3 and TRBJ2-2; 7 bases are a match to TRBD1. Germline CDR1 reads SGHNT; CDR2 reads YENEEA. The CDR3 length is 16 residues. V shed 1 base and J 5 bases; nucleotides not matched to a gene: 7. Written as DNA, the CDR3 is TGTGCCAGCAGCTTAGGCAGCTGGGGACAGACCGGGGAGCTGTTTTTT. The encoded protein is CASSLGSWGQTGELFF.

The gene calls are TRBV9 and TRBJ2-7; D is ambiguous. Germline assignment: CDR1 SGDLS and CDR2 YYNGEE. The CDR3 sequence is 14 residues long. V lost 2 bases, J lost 2 bases, and 11 bases lay in between. In nucleotides, the CDR3 is TGTGCCAGCAGCGTGGGCCCCGGCCCCTACGAGCAGTACTTC. Translated: CASSVGPGPYEQYF.

The chain links TRBV25-1 to TRBJ2-7, with 8 bases aligning to TRBD1. The CDR3 consists of 14 residues. CDR1 MGHDK and CDR2 SYGVNS come from the germline V gene. The junction had 3 bases not matched to a gene; V was cut back by 1 base and J by 4 bases. The CDR3: CASSEFQGAYEQYF. CDR3 sequence (DNA): TGTGCCAGCAGTGAATTCCAGGGGGCATACGAGCAGTACTTC.

This clone was recorded only once. The gene calls are TRBV27 and TRBJ1-4; D is perhaps TRBD1 (5 bases). V was cut by 6 bases and J by 8 bases, with 16 bases left in between. The CDR3 extends over 14 amino acids. The germline CDR1 and CDR2 sequences are MNHEY and SMNVEV (reference sequence). CDR3 loop: CASRSRGLGEKLFF. The CDR3 bases are TGTGCCAGCAGATCCCGGGGGTTGGGAGAAAAACTGTTTTTT.

This clone was observed a handful of times. This sequence joins TRBV28 and TRBJ1-2; D is unresolved. Germline V gene lookup returns CDR1 MDHEN and CDR2 SYDVKM. The V end lost 3 bases, the J end lost 3 bases, and 8 bases lay between the germline ends. The length of the CDR3 is 13 residues. The CDR3 nucleotides are TGTGCCAGCAGTTTTACGGTTCACTATGGCTACACCTTC. Translating gives CASSFTVHYGYTF.

J is TRBJ2-4 and V is TRBV5-1; 7 bases match TRBD2. The CDR3 covers 14 residues. The germline gives CDR1 SGHRS, CDR2 YFSETQ. V shed 4 bases, J shed 12 bases, and the junction held 13 bases outside the gene matches. The CDR3 nucleotides are TGCGCCAGCAGCCCGACCGGGACTACGAATTATCAGTACTTC. Residues: CASSPTGTTNYQYF.

This chain links TRBV5-1 with TRBJ1-1; 9 nucleotides line up with TRBD1. Trimming took 4 bases from V and 8 from J; bases not matched to a gene: 9. CDR1 and CDR2 from the germline V gene are SGHRS and YFSETQ. The CDR3 covers 14 residues. CDR3 nucleotide sequence: TGCGCCAGCAGCGGGGGGGGACAGGGCCGGGAAGCTTTCTTT. This sequence encodes CASSGGGQGREAFF.

The chain couples TRBV18 to TRBJ2-3; 10 positions agree with TRBD2. The V segment lost 3 bases and the J segment 5 bases; nucleotides outside the gene matches: 8. The CDR3 loop spans 16 amino acids. Germline CDR1 reads KGHSH; CDR2 reads LQKENI. The CDR3 here is CASSPPTSGIVDTQYF. CDR3 nucleotides: TGTGCCAGCTCACCTCCTACTAGCGGGATCGTAGATACGCAGTATTTT.

The CDR3 loop is CASSIGSSGYEQYF. In DNA form, the CDR3 reads TGTGCCAGTAGTATTGGGTCTAGCGGATACGAGCAGTACTTC. V and J are TRBV19 and TRBJ2-7, with TRBD2 matching over 7 bases. Germline V gene lookup returns CDR1 LNHDA and CDR2 SQIVND (reference sequence). CDR3 size: 14 residues. Trimming at V came to 3 bases and at J to 4 bases, leaving 6 bases not matched to a gene.

The chain joins TRBV7-3 to TRBJ1-1; TRBD1 aligns across 7 bases. V trimming: 5 bases; J trimming: 5 bases; junction bases outside the gene matches: 8. CDR1 SGHTA and CDR2 FQGTGA come from the germline V gene. The CDR3 contains 14 residues. CDR3 nucleotides: TGTGCCAGCAGCGAAACAGGGGTAGGGACTGAAGCTTTCTTT. It translates to CASSETGVGTEAFF.

This chain joins TRBV5-6 and TRBJ2-3, with 8 positions matching TRBD2. This CDR3 contains 17 residues. Germline V gives CDR1 SGHDT, CDR2 YYEEEE. V trimming: 1 base; J trimming: 5 bases; junction bases outside the gene matches: 12. CDR3 protein: CASSLLPLGGRLDTQYF. CDR3 bases: TGTGCCAGCAGCTTGTTGCCTCTAGGCGGGAGGCTAGATACGCAGTATTTT.

This chain uses TRBV5-1 with TRBJ2-5, with 10 bases identical to TRBD2. Germline values: CDR1 SGHRS, CDR2 YFSETQ. Losses at the gene ends were 0 bases for V and 4 bases for J; bases not matched to a gene: 9. The CDR3 has 17 amino acids. CDR3 in amino acids: CASSLGASGSTGETQYF. CDR3 bases: TGCGCCAGCAGCTTGGGGGCTAGCGGGAGTACAGGAGAGACCCAGTACTTC.

This chain links TRBV19 with TRBJ2-5; D gene unclear. The length of the CDR3 is 11 residues. With 3 bases removed from V and 5 bases from J, the gap between germline ends came to 4 bases. In germline, CDR1 is LNHDA, CDR2 SQIVND (reference sequence). The CDR3 reads CASSMGETQYF. The CDR3 DNA is TGTGCCAGTAGTATGGGCGAGACCCAGTACTTC.

The V gene is TRBV9, the J gene TRBJ2-7; tentatively, D is TRBD1 (5 bases). The CDR3 totals 14 residues. Germline V lookup: CDR1 SGDLS, CDR2 YYNGEE. V lost 3 bases and J 4 bases, leaving 14 bases between the germline ends. CDR3 in amino acids: CASSAGNRAYEQYF. The CDR3 coding sequence is TGTGCCAGCAGCGCAGGGAATAGGGCTTACGAGCAGTACTTC.

The rearrangement joins TRBV9 to TRBJ1-2; D uncertain. The CDR3 totals 13 residues. V lost 3 bases to trimming and J lost 6 bases, with 12 bases between them. The germline CDR1 and CDR2 sequences are SGDLS and YYNGEE. The DNA of the CDR3 is TGTGCCAGCAGCGCCGACCGGGGAAATGGCTACACCTTC. Its protein product is CASSADRGNGYTF.